This T cell receptor (beta chain) was sequenced for a study of early stage breast cancer tumors. Study context: ER+/PR+/HER2- status applied to about 80% of the 16 invasive breast tumors. Broader study findings: Most shared enriched TCRB sequences were commonly generated ones.

On this clone itself: Its antigen is not identified.

Trimming removed 5 bases at V and 0 bases at J, with 12 bases between. The length of the CDR3 is 15 residues. CDR1 is SGHNT and CDR2 is YENEEA in the germline V gene. Only in-frame clones appear in the TCRdb table, and some are missing; sequencing was by immunoSEQ multiplex PCR. The sample shows over 8,500 clones, 60% to 80% of them seen only once. The sequenced sample consisted of normal breast tissue next to the tumor. The chain employs TRBV11-3 and TRBJ2-3; no reliable D call. The TCR originated in a person in their sixties with breast cancer. The CDR3 loop is CASSHRSSSTDTQYF. The CDR3 DNA follows: TGTGCCAGCAGCCATCGGTCCTCTAGCACAGATACGCAGTATTTT.